This T cell receptor (beta chain) was obtained from a study of blood T cell repertoires in COVID-19. Study summary: There were acute and convalescent COVID-19 samples, and they came from the United States, Italy and Spain.

CDR1 and CDR2 from the germline V gene are MNHEY and SVGEGT. This CDR3 is built from 15 residues. Trimming removed 5 bases from V and 4 bases from J; junction bases left unmatched: 3. The data were produced by immunoSEQ multiplex PCR, yet TCRdb's version contains in-frame clones alone and is incomplete. This table holds about 270,000 clones, roughly 86% found once. The source of this sequence is a young woman who had recovered from COVID-19. V gene TRBV6-2 or TRBV6-3 combines with J gene TRBJ2-1; TRBD2 matches 12 bases. The sequencing sample was made of PBMCs or T cells enriched from blood (not recorded which). The DNA for the CDR3 is TGTGCCAGCAGTACCGGACTAGCGGGATACAATGAGCAGTTCTTC. Translation: CASSTGLAGYNEQFF.